Below are 10 T cell receptor beta chains sequenced from a single sample in a study of blood T cells in healthy people across ages. Then a second PCR, running about 6 to 12 cycles, was carried out with a sample-barcoded 5' primer and a J-beta primer mix. TCRdb re-called the 5' RACE reads through MiXCR, storing one row per CDR3 protein. The repertoire holds about 640,000 distinct CDR3 sequences, with approximately 30% as singletons. Material: blood. The receptors originated from a woman aged 80 or over in good health.

This clonotype was observed a handful of times. The rearrangement links TRBV20-1 to TRBJ1-2, with a possible D match to TRBD1 (6 bases). The V end was cut by 4 bases, the J end by 1 base, with 7 bases between. The germline CDR1 and CDR2 sequences are DFQATT and SNEGSKA (reference sequence). The CDR3 is 12 residues long. The CDR3 bases are TGCAGTGCTAACAGGGATAACTATGGCTACACCTTC. Protein: CSANRDNYGYTF.

About this clonotype itself: This clone may be a read error of a much larger clone one base away. The J gene is TRBJ1-5, the V gene TRBV6-2 or TRBV6-3; possibly TRBD1 for D (6 bases). Deletions cut 11 bases from V and 6 bases from J, with 14 bases between. This CDR3 contains 12 residues. Germline values: CDR1 MNHEY, CDR2 SVGEGT. In nucleotides, the CDR3 is TGTGCCGGCTCAACAGGGCCTCAGCCCCAGCATTTT. It translates to CAGSTGPQPQHF.

This clonotype has at least ten counts. The chain is built from TRBV20-1 and TRBJ2-1; D not certain. The CDR3 spans 13 residues. V lost 0 bases and J lost 6, with 9 bases in between. Germline V gene sequence: CDR1 DFQATT, CDR2 SNEGSKA (reference sequence). CDR3 in amino acids: CSARDPAGNEQFF. Here the CDR3 DNA reads TGCAGTGCTAGAGATCCCGCAGGCAATGAGCAGTTCTTC.

This clonotype occurred many times. The chain has TRBV9 and TRBJ2-7; 10 positions match TRBD2. Unmatched junction bases numbered 11, after V lost 4 bases and J lost 7 bases. The CDR3 is 15 amino acids. Germline V CDR1 and CDR2: SGDLS, YYNGEE. The CDR3 DNA is TGTGCCAGCAGCTCCCAGCGGGGGGGCTTGGAGGAGCAGTACTTC. Protein sequence: CASSSQRGGLEEQYF. The full variable domain, with the rest looked up from reference TRBV9 and TRBJ2-7, is DSGVTQTPKHLITATGQRVTLRCSPRSGDLSVYWYQQSLDQGLQFLIQYYNGEERAKGNILERFSAQQFPDLHSELNLSSLELGDSALYFCASSSQRGGLEEQYFGPGTRLTVT.

This clonotype was seen ten or more times. This sequence joins TRBV6-1 and TRBJ2-1, with unresolved D. V lost 1 base and J lost 6, with 7 bases in between. This CDR3 comprises 13 residues. Germline V gene data show CDR1 as MNHNS and CDR2 as SASEGT. For the CDR3, the DNA is TGTGCCAGCAGTGAAGTGACGGCCAATGAGCAGTTCTTC. Its translation: CASSEVTANEQFF.

This clonotype was picked up one time. The chain joins TRBV7-9 to TRBJ1-3, with D hard to call. The V gene lost 5 bases and the J gene lost 1 base, with 15 bases spanning the gap. The CDR3 covers 16 residues. Germline lookup yields CDR1 SEHNR and CDR2 FQNEAQ (reference sequence). The CDR3 loop is CASSPGEGLSGNTIYF. DNA of the CDR3: TGTGCCAGCAGCCCCGGGGAGGGATTATCTGGAAACACCATATATTTT.

This sequence joins TRBV7-8 and TRBJ1-3, with D tentatively TRBD1 (6 bases). The CDR3 runs 15 residues. V was pared by 1 base and J by 0 bases, with 7 bases between. CDR1 and CDR2 (germline): SGHVS, FQNEAQ. This CDR3 is CASSLGQVSGNTIYF. The CDR3 nucleotides read TGTGCCAGCAGCTTAGGACAGGTCTCTGGAAACACCATATATTTT.

The CDR3 DNA reads TGTGCCTGGGTCGATAACGGTCTTCAACATGGCTACACCTTC. This encodes CAWVDNGLQHGYTF. The chain couples TRBV30 to TRBJ1-2; D uncertain. V was cut by 5 bases and J by 6 bases, with 19 bases left in between. Germline assignment: CDR1 GTSNPN and CDR2 SVGIG (reference sequence). CDR3 length: 14 amino acids.

On this clonotype: It may be a read error: a sequence one base away is much more abundant. The rearrangement uses TRBV2 and TRBJ2-1; D might be TRBD1 (6 bases). The assigned J gene may be wrong: the sequence end matches TRBJ2-7 better. CDR3 length: 15 amino acids. CDR1 and CDR2 from the germline V gene are SNHLY and FYNNEI. The CDR3 coding sequence is TGTGCCAGCAGGCCCACAGGGTTCTCCTACAATGAGCAGTACTTC. This codes for CASRPTGFSYNEQYF.

The chain uses TRBV4-1 and TRBJ2-7, with D tentatively TRBD2 (5 bases). The CDR3 spans 15 residues. V shed 3 bases and J shed 3 bases, with 15 bases lying between them. Germline V gives CDR1 MGHRA, CDR2 YSYEKL. The CDR3 loop is CASSHPGPGLYEQYF. The CDR3 DNA is TGCGCCAGCAGCCATCCCGGGCCCGGACTCTACGAGCAGTACTTC.